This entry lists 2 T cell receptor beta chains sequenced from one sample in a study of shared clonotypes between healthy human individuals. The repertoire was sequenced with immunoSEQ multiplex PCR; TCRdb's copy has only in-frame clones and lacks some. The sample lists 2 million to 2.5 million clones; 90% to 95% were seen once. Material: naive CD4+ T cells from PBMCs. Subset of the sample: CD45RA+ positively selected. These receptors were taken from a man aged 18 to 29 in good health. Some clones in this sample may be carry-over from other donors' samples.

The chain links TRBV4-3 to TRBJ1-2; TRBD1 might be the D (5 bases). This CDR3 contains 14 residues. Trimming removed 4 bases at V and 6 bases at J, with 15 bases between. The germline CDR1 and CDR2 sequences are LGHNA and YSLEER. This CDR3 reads CASSPLGTGDGYTF. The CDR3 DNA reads TGCGCCAGCAGCCCCCTCGGCACAGGCGATGGCTACACCTTC.

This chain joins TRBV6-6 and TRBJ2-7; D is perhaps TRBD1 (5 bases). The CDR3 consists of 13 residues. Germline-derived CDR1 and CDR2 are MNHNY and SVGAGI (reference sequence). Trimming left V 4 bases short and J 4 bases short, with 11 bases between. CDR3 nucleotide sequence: TGTGCCAGCAGTTTGATCCAGGGATACGAGCAGTACTTC. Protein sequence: CASSLIQGYEQYF.